These T cell receptor beta chains were read from a single sample in a study of Graves' ophthalmopathy and Graves' hyperthyroidism. TCRdb independently ran MiXCR on the multiplex PCR reads; one entry per CDR3 protein. Among about 600,000 distinct CDR3 sequences listed, 35% to 45% were seen once. The sample consisted of peripheral blood or thyroid tissue (not recorded which). The receptor set was obtained from an adult man with Graves' hyperthyroidism. The CDR3 runs from the conserved cysteine through the conserved F or W. Fields, in order: D gene, clone size, J gene, V gene, CDR3 protein. D genes are given only for firm matches. Expanded clones get a size class; other rows say once, few or many, or leave the size out.

d_call: .
clone_size: .
j_call: TRBJ2-5
v_call: TRBV5-5
cdr3_aa: CASSEGRKETQYF

d_call: .
clone_size: many
j_call: TRBJ2-5
v_call: TRBV19
cdr3_aa: CASTRYFSQGTQYF

d_call: .
clone_size: .
j_call: TRBJ1-4
v_call: TRBV29-1
cdr3_aa: CSVEARGPGHKKLFF

d_call: .
clone_size: few
j_call: .
v_call: TRBV2
cdr3_aa: CASRTGSTSTDTQYF

d_call: .
clone_size: many
j_call: TRBJ1-1
v_call: TRBV19
cdr3_aa: CATSGQGVEAFF

d_call: .
clone_size: few
j_call: TRBJ2-5
v_call: TRBV4-1
cdr3_aa: CASSQVSINQETQYF

d_call: .
clone_size: .
j_call: TRBJ2-7
v_call: TRBV19
cdr3_aa: CASSASYREYEQYF

d_call: .
clone_size: many
j_call: TRBJ1-2
v_call: TRBV6-6
cdr3_aa: CASNDRSFYGYTF

d_call: TRBD1
clone_size: .
j_call: TRBJ2-5
v_call: TRBV7-2
cdr3_aa: CASSLLGQTRYF

d_call: .
clone_size: .
j_call: TRBJ1-4
v_call: TRBV12-3/TRBV12-4
cdr3_aa: CASRGALGKLFF

d_call: TRBD2
clone_size: many
j_call: TRBJ2-7
v_call: TRBV6-5
cdr3_aa: CASRLTSGGASEQYF

d_call: TRBD1
clone_size: once
j_call: TRBJ2-7
v_call: TRBV2
cdr3_aa: CAFQGAAFSRTEQYF

d_call: .
clone_size: .
j_call: TRBJ2-2
v_call: TRBV20-1
cdr3_aa: CSARNRQGELFF

d_call: TRBD1
clone_size: many
j_call: TRBJ1-2
v_call: TRBV6-5
cdr3_aa: CASSKTGFDGYTF

d_call: .
clone_size: few
j_call: TRBJ2-7
v_call: TRBV5-1
cdr3_aa: CASSLGGTTSYEQYF

d_call: TRBD1
clone_size: .
j_call: .
v_call: TRBV7-9
cdr3_aa: CASSQTGDVQFF

d_call: TRBD1
clone_size: .
j_call: TRBJ2-1
v_call: TRBV7-8
cdr3_aa: CASRDRGYYNEQFF

d_call: .
clone_size: .
j_call: TRBJ1-2
v_call: TRBV7-2
cdr3_aa: CASRPGANYGYTF

d_call: TRBD1
clone_size: .
j_call: TRBJ1-5
v_call: TRBV10-3
cdr3_aa: CAISRQGNAYEQPQHF

d_call: TRBD2
clone_size: .
j_call: TRBJ2-3
v_call: TRBV29-1
cdr3_aa: CSVVEGGMADTQYF

d_call: .
clone_size: few
j_call: TRBJ2-3
v_call: TRBV12-3/TRBV12-4
cdr3_aa: CASSLLRGDTQYF

d_call: TRBD1
clone_size: .
j_call: TRBJ2-6
v_call: TRBV2
cdr3_aa: CASRKLQGANVLTF

d_call: TRBD2
clone_size: .
j_call: TRBJ2-3
v_call: TRBV10-3
cdr3_aa: CASRGWGLASYDTQYF

d_call: .
clone_size: .
j_call: TRBJ1-3
v_call: TRBV10-3
cdr3_aa: CASRGNSGNTIYF

d_call: .
clone_size: few
j_call: TRBJ2-3
v_call: TRBV20-1
cdr3_aa: CSARDQQLVSPQYF

d_call: .
clone_size: many
j_call: TRBJ1-1
v_call: TRBV20-1
cdr3_aa: CSAGGFRDDDTEAFF

d_call: TRBD1
clone_size: many
j_call: TRBJ1-6
v_call: TRBV20-1
cdr3_aa: CSARGVEGQGTSPLHF

d_call: TRBD1
clone_size: .
j_call: TRBJ2-6
v_call: TRBV7-8
cdr3_aa: CASSVNTYRGTGANVLTF

d_call: TRBD1
clone_size: .
j_call: TRBJ1-1
v_call: TRBV7-8
cdr3_aa: CASSLTGSYTEAFF

d_call: .
clone_size: many
j_call: TRBJ1-4
v_call: TRBV20-1
cdr3_aa: CSARGSGSEQKLFF

d_call: .
clone_size: once
j_call: TRBJ1-2
v_call: TRBV7-9
cdr3_aa: CASSLRQAYGYTF

d_call: .
clone_size: .
j_call: TRBJ2-3
v_call: TRBV12-5
cdr3_aa: CAGKGVASNEQYF

d_call: .
clone_size: many
j_call: TRBJ2-7
v_call: TRBV20-1
cdr3_aa: CSARKGGVLGEQYF

d_call: .
clone_size: .
j_call: TRBJ2-3
v_call: TRBV20-1
cdr3_aa: CSAIRVGDTQYF

d_call: TRBD1
clone_size: many
j_call: TRBJ1-5
v_call: TRBV12-3/TRBV12-4
cdr3_aa: CASTTTGGNQPQHF

d_call: TRBD1
clone_size: many
j_call: TRBJ1-6
v_call: TRBV5-1
cdr3_aa: CASRADDRGLNSPLHF

d_call: .
clone_size: .
j_call: TRBJ2-1
v_call: TRBV25-1
cdr3_aa: CASSGRGDSSYNEQFF

d_call: .
clone_size: many
j_call: TRBJ2-6
v_call: TRBV25-1
cdr3_aa: CATTPSWGSGANVLTF

d_call: TRBD2
clone_size: .
j_call: TRBJ2-7
v_call: TRBV19
cdr3_aa: CASSLPSGRSSYNEQYF

d_call: TRBD2
clone_size: few
j_call: TRBJ2-2
v_call: TRBV5-1
cdr3_aa: CASSLDVSGRGAGELFF

d_call: .
clone_size: many
j_call: TRBJ2-7
v_call: TRBV20-1
cdr3_aa: CSARDWASVGSYEQYF

d_call: .
clone_size: many
j_call: TRBJ2-5
v_call: TRBV10-3
cdr3_aa: CAISDGGGETQYF

d_call: .
clone_size: many
j_call: TRBJ1-5
v_call: TRBV20-1
cdr3_aa: CSARVSNQPQHF

d_call: .
clone_size: .
j_call: TRBJ2-5
v_call: TRBV28
cdr3_aa: CASSLIGSQETQYF